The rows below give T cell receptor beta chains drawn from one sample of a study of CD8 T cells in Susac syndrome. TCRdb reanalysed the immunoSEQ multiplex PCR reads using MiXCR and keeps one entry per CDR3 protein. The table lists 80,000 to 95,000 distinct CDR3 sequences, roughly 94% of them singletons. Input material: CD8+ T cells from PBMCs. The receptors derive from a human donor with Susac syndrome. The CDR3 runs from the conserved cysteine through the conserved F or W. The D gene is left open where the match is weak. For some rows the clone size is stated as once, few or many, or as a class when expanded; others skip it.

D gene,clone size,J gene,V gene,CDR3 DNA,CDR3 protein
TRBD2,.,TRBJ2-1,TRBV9,TGTGCCAGCAGCGTTGCTAGCGGGGAAGACAATGAGCAGTTCTTC,CASSVASGEDNEQFF
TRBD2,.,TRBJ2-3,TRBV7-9,TGTGCCAGCATCTTAGGACTAGCGGGGACAGATACGCAGTATTTT,CASILGLAGTDTQYF
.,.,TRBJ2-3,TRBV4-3,TGCGCCAGCAGCCAAGGGGGGCCAACAGATACGCAGTATTTT,CASSQGGPTDTQYF
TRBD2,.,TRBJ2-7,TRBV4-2,TGTGCCAGCAGCCAAGAATGGCGAGCGGGAGGGCCCACGAACGAGCAGTACTTC,CASSQEWRAGGPTNEQYF
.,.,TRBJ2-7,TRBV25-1,TGTGCCAGCAGTAAGGACGGTTACTCCTACGAGCAGTACTTC,CASSKDGYSYEQYF
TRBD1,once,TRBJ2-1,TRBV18,TGTGCCAGCTCTTCCGGGACAGGGGAGGATGAGCAGTTCTTC,CASSSGTGEDEQFF
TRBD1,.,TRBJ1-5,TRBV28,TGTGCCACCAATGGACAGGGAGAACGGGGCAATCAGCCCCAGCATTTT,CATNGQGERGNQPQHF
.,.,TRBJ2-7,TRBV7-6,TGTGCCAGCAGTTATGGGGACACCTACGAGCAGTACTTC,CASSYGDTYEQYF
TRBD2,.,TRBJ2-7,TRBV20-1,TGCAGTGCTAGAGATCAGGAGCGGGAGGGTTACGAGCAGTACTTC,CSARDQEREGYEQYF
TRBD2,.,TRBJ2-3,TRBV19,TGTGCCAGTAATCCTACGGGGGGAGATACGCAGTATTTT,CASNPTGGDTQYF
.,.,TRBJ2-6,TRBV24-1,TGTGCCACCAGCACTACCCTAGAAGGGGCCAACGTCCTGACTTTC,CATSTTLEGANVLTF
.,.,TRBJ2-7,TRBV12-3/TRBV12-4,TGTGCCAGCAGCGATCAAGGACCGGCCTACGAGCAGTACTTC,CASSDQGPAYEQYF
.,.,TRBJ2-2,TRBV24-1,TGTGCCACCAGTGAGCAGGGGAGCACCGGGGAGCTGTTTTTT,CATSEQGSTGELFF
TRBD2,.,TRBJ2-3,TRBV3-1,TGTGCCAGCAGCCAGGGACTAGGCCACACAGATACGCAGTATTTT,CASSQGLGHTDTQYF
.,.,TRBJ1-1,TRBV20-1,TGCAGTGCTAGTCGGGGTGAAGCTTTCTTT,CSASRGEAFF
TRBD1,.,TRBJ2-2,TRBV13,TGTGCCAGCAGCTTACTCCGGGACAGGGGGACCGGGGAGCTGTTTTTT,CASSLLRDRGTGELFF